The TCR beta chain under discussion was sequenced for a study of vaccination effects on CD4 cells after COVID-19. As for this clone: The antigen is undetermined.

Study conclusions and caveats: Few convalescent patients and no early post-infection timepoints were included in the study. Clones that were induced by infection or by vaccine showed marked contraction late after vaccination.

Only in-frame clones appear in the TCRdb table, and some are missing; sequencing was by immunoSEQ multiplex PCR. This table holds approximately 50,000 clones, approximately 79% found once. Under the ViraFEST assay, PBMC were stimulated with viral peptide pools so that antigen-specific CD4+ T cells expanded. Sequencing was performed afterwards. Subsequent to about 10 days of culture, CD4+ T cells were isolated. Vaccinated participants had no history of SARS-CoV-2 infection and tested negative for nucleocapsid antibodies. There are 13 residues in the CDR3. Trimming left V 3 bases short and J 1 base short, with 6 bases between. CDR1 and CDR2 (germline): SGHNT, YENEEA.

This TCR was sampled from a human donor who received a COVID-19 vaccine. This rearrangement joins TRBV11-3 to TRBJ1-1; D not resolved. This specimen consisted of CD4+ T cells from PBMCs cultured with HCoV-OC43 spike peptides, obtained before COVID-19 vaccination. Sample subset: HCoV-OC43 spike overlapping peptide pool stimulation. CDR3 nucleotide sequence: TGTGCCAGCAGCTTTTCAGAGAACACTGAAGCTTTCTTT. It specifies CASSFSENTEAFF.